The present T cell receptor (beta chain) was sequenced within a study of T cells in Graves' hyperthyroidism and ophthalmopathy. Background on the study: At initial diagnosis, before any treatment had begun, peripheral blood was obtained.

RNA transcripts served as the template for amplifying TCR beta CDR3 regions. TCR CDR3 underwent first-round RT-PCR with the HTBI primer set. Each CDR3 protein is one row after TCRdb ran MiXCR on the multiplex PCR reads. The sample consists of roughly 720,000 distinct CDR3 sequences, roughly 17% of them appearing once. CDR1 is MDHEN and CDR2 is SYDVKM in the germline V gene. The CDR3 loop spans 15 amino acids. V was cut by 0 bases and J by 0 bases, with 7 bases left in between. Over 18 months, lack of ophthalmopathy progression marked Graves' hyperthyroidism as stable. Based on clinical symptoms, serum thyroxine and TRAb, thyroid ultrasound and orbital computed tomography, diagnoses were reached. This clonotype was found many times.

J is TRBJ2-3 and V is TRBV28; no definite D call. The receptor was derived from a man aged 45-65 years with Graves' hyperthyroidism. Sample: blood. CDR3 loop: CASSLWATSTDTQYF. The CDR3 DNA is TGTGCCAGCAGTTTATGGGCAACTAGCACAGATACGCAGTATTTT.